A selection of T cell receptor beta chains follows, all from one sample in a study of T cells in tuberculosis. The repertoire was sequenced with immunoSEQ multiplex PCR; TCRdb's copy has only in-frame clones and lacks some. Altogether tens of thousands of clones are present, approximately 93% being singletons, with the ten largest covering 6.5% to 8%. The sequencing input was PBMCs. These receptors came from a donor aged 10 to 29 with latent tuberculosis or without tuberculosis infection. The CDR3 runs from the conserved cysteine through the conserved F or W. A D gene is named only where the DNA matches it firmly. A row's size may be missing; if present it is once, few, many or a size class.

CDR3aa | CDR3nt | abundance | d_gene | j_gene | v_gene
CASSEYGSLSYNEQFF | TGTGCCAGCAGTGAATACGGGAGTTTGTCCTACAATGAGCAGTTCTTC | NA | NA | TRBJ2-1 | TRBV25-1
CASSFQGGSYNEQFF | TGCGCCAGCAGCTTCCAGGGGGGATCCTACAATGAGCAGTTCTTC | NA | NA | TRBJ2-1 | TRBV5-1
CASSPWGGQNLGYTF | TGTGCCAGCAGTCCCTGGGGGGGCCAAAACCTTGGCTACACCTTC | NA | NA | TRBJ1-2 | TRBV2
CASRNPGQGRYGYTF | TGTGCCAGCAGAAATCCGGGACAGGGGCGTTATGGCTACACCTTC | NA | TRBD1 | TRBJ1-2 | TRBV2
CASRADSEQYF | TGTGCCAGCAGGGCGGATTCGGAGCAGTACTTC | NA | NA | TRBJ2-5 | TRBV5-6
CASSDAGQRLNEQFF | TGCGCCAGCAGTGATGCAGGACAGAGACTCAATGAGCAGTTCTTC | NA | NA | TRBJ2-1 | TRBV10-1
CASSLEAGGGEGYYNEQFF | TGCGCCAGCAGCTTGGAAGCAGGCGGGGGAGAAGGTTACTACAATGAGCAGTTCTTC | few | TRBD2 | TRBJ2-1 | TRBV5-1
CASSPGQLGNTEAFF | TGTGCCAGCTCACCGGGACAGCTGGGGAACACTGAAGCTTTCTTT | NA | TRBD1 | TRBJ1-1 | TRBV18
CASAGTGSQPQHF | TGTGCCAGCGCGGGGACAGGGAGTCAGCCCCAGCATTTT | once | TRBD1 | TRBJ1-5 | TRBV6-1
CASSLVKGPNEQFF | TGTGCCAGCAGCTTAGTGAAGGGGCCCAATGAGCAGTTCTTC | NA | NA | TRBJ2-1 | TRBV7-2
CASSPGPSGSTQYF | TGTGCCAGCAGCCCAGGTCCTAGCGGGAGTACCCAGTACTTC | NA | TRBD2 | TRBJ2-5 | TRBV9
CASQAGFFSYEQYF | TGTGCCAGCCAGGCGGGGTTCTTTTCCTACGAGCAGTACTTC | NA | NA | TRBJ2-7 | TRBV21-1
CASSQTGGYQAFF | TGTGCCAGCAGCCAGACAGGGGGCTACCAAGCTTTCTTT | NA | TRBD1 | TRBJ1-1 | TRBV6-5
CASSGSSGGQGAPYEQYF | TGCGCCAGCAGTGGAAGCTCCGGTGGACAGGGAGCCCCCTACGAGCAGTACTTC | NA | TRBD1 | TRBJ2-7 | TRBV10-1
CASSLGGLGEAEAFF | TGTGCCAGCAGTTTAGGGGGCCTCGGAGAAGCTGAAGCTTTCTTT | NA | NA | TRBJ1-1 | TRBV28
CAISPGGPGTDTQYF | TGTGCCATCAGTCCGGGAGGGCCTGGCACAGATACGCAGTATTTT | NA | TRBD2 | TRBJ2-3 | TRBV10-3
CASSGTGTGNEQYF | TGTGCCAGCAGCGGCACCGGGACAGGCAACGAGCAGTACTTC | NA | TRBD1 | TRBJ2-7 | TRBV5-6
CASSDYGLSNQPQHF | TGTGCCAGCAGTGATTACGGTCTCAGCAATCAGCCCCAGCATTTT | NA | NA | TRBJ1-5 | TRBV2
CASSQGRARRGGRGEQYF | TGCGCCAGCAGCCAGGGCCGGGCTCGTCGGGGGGGCAGAGGCGAGCAGTACTTC | once | TRBD2 | TRBJ2-7 | TRBV4-1
CASSSPSTDTQYF | TGTGCCAGCAGCAGCCCTAGCACAGATACGCAGTATTTT | NA | NA | TRBJ2-3 | TRBV5-5
CASSLGTSGSLYQETQYF | TGCGCCAGCAGCCTCGGGACTAGCGGGAGCCTGTACCAAGAGACCCAGTACTTC | NA | TRBD2 | TRBJ2-5 | TRBV5-1
CASSLVGLAGVYEQYF | TGTGCCAGCAGCTTAGTGGGTCTAGCGGGAGTTTACGAGCAGTACTTC | NA | TRBD2 | TRBJ2-7 | TRBV7-2
CASSTTGARSYEQYF | TGTGCCAGCAGCACCACTGGGGCCAGGAGTTACGAGCAGTACTTC | once | NA | TRBJ2-7 | TRBV7-9
CSVEGLSGYTF | TGCAGCGTTGAAGGACTATCTGGCTACACCTTC | NA | NA | TRBJ1-2 | TRBV29-1
CATSQGRSPGANVLTF | TGCGCCACCTCACAGGGAAGAAGCCCTGGGGCCAACGTCCTGACTTTC | NA | NA | TRBJ2-6 | TRBV4-1
CASSFPSRGGTDTQYF | TGCGCCAGCAGCTTCCCTAGTCGGGGGGGCACAGATACGCAGTATTTT | NA | TRBD2 | TRBJ2-3 | TRBV5-1
CASSLIQGGLNEAFF | TGTGCCAGCAGCTTAATACAGGGGGGGTTGAATGAAGCTTTCTTT | NA | TRBD1 | TRBJ1-1 | TRBV7-3
CASSSTGWSGDEQFF | TGTGCCAGCAGTTCTACAGGGTGGTCCGGCGATGAGCAGTTCTTC | NA | NA | TRBJ2-1 | TRBV6-5
CASRVAGVDEQYF | TGTGCCAGCAGGGTTGCCGGGGTAGACGAGCAGTACTTC | NA | NA | TRBJ2-7 | TRBV5-5
CASSLEPGRPWNEQFF | TGTGCCAGCAGCTTAGAGCCCGGGAGGCCCTGGAATGAGCAGTTCTTC | NA | TRBD2 | TRBJ2-1 | TRBV7-8
CASSQESAAQETQYF | TGTGCCAGCAGCCAAGAGTCGGCAGCGCAAGAGACCCAGTACTTC | NA | NA | TRBJ2-5 | TRBV14